This T cell receptor beta chain was sequenced for a study of blood T cell repertoires in COVID-19. About the research overall: Whether acute or convalescent, the COVID-19 samples came from the United States, Italy and Spain. T cells, B-cell-depleted T cells, or PBMCs provided the cDNA or gDNA that served as material.

The authors' processing: From reference gene primer amplification, estimates of nucleated cell counts were derived. Assay used: immunoSEQ multiplex PCR; TCRdb lists only in-frame clones, some missing. That table furnishes V, J and clone size, whereas the DNA furnished D and trimming. The sample carries around 250,000 clones, 89% recorded once. CDR1 and CDR2 (germline): SGDLS, YYNGEE. The CDR3 totals 16 residues. V dropped 5 bases and J dropped 2; count of bases not matched to a gene: 9. Only a few counts were recorded for this clone. The sequencing input was peripheral blood. J is TRBJ2-2 and V is TRBV9, with TRBD2 matching 7 bases. The sequence was obtained from a middle-aged woman who had recovered from COVID-19. The CDR3 sequence is CASSDSPAGNTGELFF. CDR3 sequence (DNA): TGTGCCAGCAGTGACAGCCCAGCGGGAAACACCGGGGAGCTGTTTTTT.